These 30 T cell receptor beta chains were all obtained from the same sample, sequenced in a study of blood T cell repertoires in COVID-19. The table came from immunoSEQ multiplex PCR; TCRdb's copy has only in-frame clones and leaves some out. The profile shows some 270,000 clones, around 86% of them singletons. Sequenced material: peripheral blood. Every receptor here comes from a man aged 50 to 60 with acute or convalescent COVID-19.

In this sample, this clone turned up once. The chain employs TRBV5-1 and TRBJ1-2; possible D gene TRBD1, 6 bases. CDR3 length: 12 residues. V gave up 7 bases and J gave up 4 bases, with 11 bases separating them. The germline gives CDR1 SGHRS, CDR2 YFSETQ. This chain's CDR3 is CASSRDTYGYTF. The CDR3 DNA reads TGCGCCAGCTCCCGGGACACCTATGGCTACACCTTC.

The genes are TRBV6-5 and TRBJ1-4; D not resolved. The CDR3 totals 13 residues. CDR1 and CDR2 from the germline V gene are MNHEY and SVGAGI. V was cut by 6 bases and J by 2 bases, with 7 bases left in between. CDR3 DNA: TGTGCCAGCAGAGTACAGACTAATGAAAAACTGTTTTTT. As protein: CASRVQTNEKLFF.

V usage is TRBV10-3 and J usage is TRBJ2-1; D unresolved. This CDR3 has 15 amino acids. V was cut by 3 bases and J by 0 bases, with 9 bases left in between. The V gene's germline CDR1 is ENHRY and CDR2 SYGVKD. The DNA of the CDR3 is TGTGCCATCAGTGAAAGTCCGAGCTCCTACAATGAGCAGTTCTTC. Translating it yields CAISESPSSYNEQFF.

This clone was seen a handful of times. The chain links TRBV6-5 to TRBJ1-3, with D perhaps TRBD1 (5 bases). Germline V CDR1 and CDR2: MNHEY, SVGAGI. V was clipped by 6 bases and J by 8 bases, with 11 bases between them. The CDR3 is 12 residues long. The DNA of the CDR3 is TGTGCCAGCAGCTCCCAGGGTGACACCATATATTTT. This encodes CASSSQGDTIYF.

V and J are TRBV4-1 and TRBJ1-4; TRBD1 matches 9 bases. Losses at the gene ends were 4 bases for V and 7 bases for J; bases not matched to a gene: 4. The CDR3 contains 14 residues. Germline V lookup: CDR1 MGHRA, CDR2 YSYEKL. This CDR3 reads CASSLQGAGEKLFF. The CDR3 region has the DNA TGCGCCAGCAGCCTACAGGGGGCGGGTGAAAAACTGTTTTTT.

The chain carries TRBV2 and TRBJ2-3; tentative D call: TRBD1 (5 bases). CDR3 size: 17 residues. From germline, CDR1 is SNHLY and CDR2 FYNNEI. V lost 0 bases to trimming and J lost 3 bases, with 16 bases between them. CDR3 sequence reads: CASSEASTDIRTDTQYF. The CDR3, as DNA: TGTGCCAGCAGTGAAGCGTCCACGGACATTAGAACAGATACGCAGTATTTT.

V and J are TRBV6-5 and TRBJ2-7; D unresolved. The germline V and J ends were trimmed by 8 bases and 4 bases, with 15 bases remaining between them. Germline-derived CDR1 and CDR2 are MNHEY and SVGAGI. The CDR3 spans 13 residues. For the CDR3, the DNA is TGTGCCAGCGTGGAGCGAAGCCTATACGAGCAGTACTTC. This gives the protein CASVERSLYEQYF.

This chain connects TRBV10-1 to TRBJ2-3; TRBD2 matches 8 bases. The length of the CDR3 is 17 residues. V trimming: 2 bases; J trimming: 6 bases; junction bases outside the gene matches: 13. Germline lookup yields CDR1 WNHNN and CDR2 SYGVQD (reference sequence). In DNA, the CDR3 is TGCGCCAGCAGTGAGGACTTGGCGGGGGGATGGTCGGATACGCAGTATTTT. It codes for CASSEDLAGGWSDTQYF.

CDR3 protein: CASSRGAGDQETQYF. The CDR3 DNA is TGTGCCAGCAGTCGAGGTGCGGGGGACCAAGAGACCCAGTACTTC. This chain links TRBV6-5 with TRBJ2-5; TRBD2 matches 7 bases. The germline V gene encodes CDR1 MNHEY and CDR2 SVGAGI. V trimming: 5 bases; J trimming: 0 bases; junction bases outside the gene matches: 6. This CDR3 is 15 amino acids long.

A single count supports this clone. At the DNA level, this CDR3 is encoded by other sequences in the same sample as well. The CDR3 coding sequence is TGTGCCAGCAGCCCCGGCCGCGGAGCTGAAGCTTTCTTT. Translated: CASSPGRGAEAFF. The chain has TRBV6-6 and TRBJ1-1; D is unresolved. Germline lookup yields CDR1 MNHNY and CDR2 SVGAGI (reference sequence). Trimming left V 6 bases short and J 6 bases short, with 14 bases between. This CDR3 region has 13 residues.

The V call is TRBV6-5, the J call TRBJ1-1, with D possibly matching TRBD1 (6 bases). Trimming removed 8 bases from V and 0 bases from J, with 13 bases in between. From germline, CDR1 is MNHEY and CDR2 SVGAGI. CDR3 size: 14 residues. The CDR3 DNA reads as TGTGCCAGCGTGACAGGTAACGTGAACACTGAAGCTTTCTTT. Its protein is CASVTGNVNTEAFF.

Only one count was recorded for this clone. The chain has TRBV7-4 and TRBJ2-1; 8 bases are a match to TRBD1. J lost 0 bases, V lost 0 bases, and 1 base had no gene match. The CDR3 covers 16 residues. Germline CDR1 reads SGHVT; CDR2 reads SQSDAQ. DNA for the CDR3: TGTGCCAGCAGCTTAGCCGGGACAGGCTCCTACAATGAGCAGTTCTTC. Amino acid sequence: CASSLAGTGSYNEQFF.

The chain links TRBV12-5 to TRBJ2-1; TRBD1 matches 7 bases. Germline loops: CDR1 LGHNT, CDR2 FRNRAP. The CDR3 consists of 16 residues. Trimming took 1 base from V and 4 from J; bases not matched to a gene: 7. Written as DNA, the CDR3 is TGTGCTAGTGGTTTGGCGGCCACAGGGGCTTACAATGAGCAGTTCTTC. Residues: CASGLAATGAYNEQFF.

The gene calls are TRBV9 and TRBJ2-1, with a weak D call TRBD2 (5 bases). The CDR3 loop spans 13 amino acids. In germline, CDR1 is SGDLS, CDR2 YYNGEE. Trimming left V 4 bases short and J 10 bases short, with 15 bases between. The CDR3 bases are TGTGCCAGCAGCCGGGCCCCCTCGGGAGAGCAGTTCTTC. Protein product: CASSRAPSGEQFF. Using reference TRBV9 and TRBJ2-1 for the parts outside the CDR3, the full variable domain is DSGVTQTPKHLITATGQRVTLRCSPRSGDLSVYWYQQSLDQGLQFLIQYYNGEERAKGNILERFSAQQFPDLHSELNLSSLELGDSALYFCASSRAPSGEQFFGPGTRLTVL.

This clone was detected only a few times. The chain combines TRBV9 with TRBJ2-3, with D perhaps TRBD1 (6 bases). Germline V gene data show CDR1 as SGDLS and CDR2 as YYNGEE. The V end was cut by 0 bases, the J end by 1 base, with 9 bases between. The CDR3 has 15 residues. CDR3 loop: CASSVAGDRTDTQYF. CDR3 bases: TGTGCCAGCAGCGTAGCAGGGGACCGCACAGATACGCAGTATTTT.

In DNA form, the CDR3 reads TGTGCCAGCAGCTCGATAAACAGGGGGGGTCCCTACGAGCAGTACTTC. Translating gives CASSSINRGGPYEQYF. V usage is TRBV13 and J usage is TRBJ2-7; D may be TRBD1 (8 bases). The germline V gene encodes CDR1 PRHDT and CDR2 FYEKMQ (reference sequence). This CDR3 has 16 amino acids. V gave up 4 bases and J gave up 2 bases, with 18 bases separating them.

The V and J genes are TRBV29-1 and TRBJ2-3, with D tentatively TRBD2 (5 bases). Germline V gene sequence: CDR1 SQVTM, CDR2 ANQGSEA. Trimming took 7 bases from V and 1 from J, leaving 9 bases between them. This CDR3 spans 12 amino acids. CDR3 DNA: TGCAGCGACAGTAGCGGCACAGATACGCAGTATTTT. It yields the protein CSDSSGTDTQYF.

This CDR3 reads CASGGTGTYEQYF. The CDR3 DNA reads as TGTGCCAGCGGGGGGACAGGGACCTACGAGCAGTACTTC. V gene TRBV25-1 combines with J gene TRBJ2-7, with 9 bases lining up with TRBD1. From germline, CDR1 is MGHDK and CDR2 SYGVNS. The CDR3 length is 13 residues. J lost 2 bases, V lost 8 bases, and 4 bases had no gene match.

J is TRBJ2-1 and V is TRBV15, with TRBD2 identical over 7 bases. The J segment lost 0 bases and the V segment lost 6 bases, leaving 8 bases of the junction unmatched. The CDR3 is 16 residues long. Germline assignment: CDR1 LNHNV and CDR2 YYDKDF (reference sequence). CDR3 DNA: TGTGCCACCAGGCCCGTGGGGGGGGGCTCCTACAATGAGCAGTTCTTC. It is translated as CATRPVGGGSYNEQFF.

The genes are TRBV3-1 (or the pseudogene TRBV3-2) and TRBJ2-5, with D tentatively TRBD2 (7 bases). The germline gives CDR1 LGHDT, CDR2 YNNKEL (reference sequence). This CDR3 is 16 amino acids long. V lost 1 base, J lost 1 base, and 13 bases lay in between. This CDR3 is CASSQGGGVPQETQYF. CDR3 nucleotides: TGTGCCAGCAGCCAAGGAGGGGGGGTACCCCAAGAGACCCAGTACTTC.

This chain connects TRBV6-6 to TRBJ1-1; 10 nucleotides align to TRBD1. Per germline, CDR1 MNHNY and CDR2 SVGAGI (reference sequence). The ends lost 0 bases at V and 7 bases at J; junction bases unmatched: 5. CDR3 length: 15 amino acids. CDR3 in amino acids: CASSYSGTGAIEAFF. CDR3 DNA sequence: TGTGCCAGCAGTTACTCGGGGACAGGGGCGATTGAAGCTTTCTTT.

V and J are TRBV5-8 and TRBJ1-2; 8 positions match TRBD1. The V and J ends lost 1 base and 3 bases, in that order; junction bases with no gene match: 2. CDR3 length: 14 residues. The V gene's germline CDR1 is SGHTS and CDR2 YDEGEE. The CDR3 nucleotides read TGTGCCAGCAGCTTGCTGACAGGGGACTATGGCTACACCTTC. Its translation: CASSLLTGDYGYTF.

The chain recombines TRBV9 with TRBJ1-4; 7 positions agree with TRBD1. J lost 6 bases, V lost 5 bases, and 10 bases had no gene match. CDR1 is SGDLS and CDR2 is YYNGEE in the germline V gene. The CDR3 is made up of 15 amino acids. CDR3 loop: CASRAGGTRDEKLFF. The CDR3 DNA sequence: TGTGCCAGCAGGGCAGGGGGGACAAGGGATGAAAAACTGTTTTTT. The variable domain in full, completed from reference TRBV9 and TRBJ1-4, reads DSGVTQTPKHLITATGQRVTLRCSPRSGDLSVYWYQQSLDQGLQFLIQYYNGEERAKGNILERFSAQQFPDLHSELNLSSLELGDSALYFCASRAGGTRDEKLFFGSGTQLSVL.

On this clone itself: The sample holds other DNA sequences that translate to the same CDR3. V usage is TRBV7-3 and J usage is TRBJ1-1; 9 positions agree with TRBD1. The CDR3 runs to 14 residues. CDR1 and CDR2 (germline): SGHTA, FQGTGA. After removal of 5 bases from V and 4 bases from J, the junction contained 5 bases not matched to a gene. Here the CDR3 reads CASSPGTGSTEAFF. CDR3 sequence (DNA): TGTGCCAGCAGCCCCGGGACAGGGTCCACTGAAGCTTTCTTT.

The CDR3 nucleotides read TGTGCCAGCAATACAGGGGCGGGTCAGCCCCAGCATTTT. Protein product: CASNTGAGQPQHF. The chain combines TRBV12-3 or TRBV12-4 with TRBJ1-5; 7 bases are a match to TRBD1. The J segment lost 6 bases and the V segment lost 7 bases, leaving 6 bases of the junction unmatched. The CDR3 consists of 13 residues.

The chain couples TRBV10-1 to TRBJ1-1; unclear D gene. Germline V gene lookup returns CDR1 WNHNN and CDR2 SYGVQD (reference sequence). The CDR3 sequence is 12 residues long. The V end was cut by 6 bases, the J end by 4 bases, with 9 bases between. CDR3 protein: CASSDPSTEAFF. The CDR3, as DNA: TGCGCCAGCAGCGATCCTAGCACTGAAGCTTTCTTT.

The chain couples TRBV19 to TRBJ1-2, with a possible D match to TRBD1 (5 bases). CDR1 and CDR2 from the germline V gene are LNHDA and SQIVND (reference sequence). The CDR3 covers 13 residues. V lost 3 bases, J lost 8 bases, and 13 bases lay in between. Written as DNA, the CDR3 is TGTGCCAGTAGTATCGGCCAGGGTCAGGGCTACACCTTC. This gives the protein CASSIGQGQGYTF.

This sequence joins TRBV14 and TRBJ1-1, with D perhaps TRBD1 (6 bases). CDR1 is SGHDN and CDR2 is FVKESK in the germline V gene. CDR3 size: 16 residues. With 4 bases removed from V and 2 bases from J, the gap between germline ends came to 17 bases. CDR3 sequence reads: CASSLLGTRENTEAFF. CDR3 coding DNA: TGTGCCAGCAGCCTATTGGGGACACGAGAAAACACTGAAGCTTTCTTT. Drawing the rest from reference TRBV14 and TRBJ1-1, the complete variable domain is EAGVTQFPSHSVIEKGQTVTLRCDPISGHDNLYWYRRVMGKEIKFLLHFVKESKQDESGMPNNRFLAERTGGTYSTLKVQPAELEDSGVYFCASSLLGTRENTEAFFGQGTRLTVV.

V is TRBV5-4 and J is TRBJ2-7, with 8 nucleotides matching TRBD1. The CDR3 contains 16 residues. Germline V gives CDR1 SGHNT, CDR2 YYREEE (reference sequence). V gave up 4 bases and J gave up 1 base; unmatched junction bases: 10. The CDR3 region is CASSPGTGGISYEQYF. CDR3 DNA sequence: TGTGCCAGCAGCCCCGGAACAGGGGGGATTTCCTACGAGCAGTACTTC.

The chain's CDR3 is CASSPYINSPLHF. CDR3 bases: TGTGCCAGCAGCCCTTACATTAATTCACCCCTCCACTTT. V and J are TRBV7-9 and TRBJ1-6; D uncertain. Between the trimmed V and J ends, which lost 5 bases and 6 bases, there was a span of 8 bases. This CDR3 contains 13 residues. Germline V lookup: CDR1 SEHNR, CDR2 FQNEAQ (reference sequence).